This T cell receptor beta chain stems from a study of blood T cell repertoires in COVID-19. Method: immunoSEQ multiplex PCR; TCRdb's copy keeps in-frame clones and lacks some. Of more than 250,000 clones in the sample, approximately 84% were seen once. Per germline, CDR1 MNHEY and CDR2 SMNVEV (reference sequence). The CDR3 has 15 amino acids. V gave up 6 bases and J gave up 7 bases; unmatched junction bases: 8. The J gene is TRBJ1-6, the V gene TRBV27; 8 bases fit TRBD1. Source material: peripheral blood. This TCR was sampled from a woman in her 30s who had recovered from COVID-19. The CDR3 loop reads CASRGTGQTNSPLHF. CDR3 nucleotides: TGTGCCAGCAGGGGGACAGGCCAGACGAATTCACCCCTCCACTTT.